This is a list of T cell receptor beta chains from one sample in a study. TCRdb re-called the RT-PCR reads with MiXCR, one entry per CDR3 protein. The sample lists hundreds of thousands of distinct CDR3 sequences, 14% occurring once. The sample was memory CD4+ T cells from blood. Receptor source: a female donor in good health, serving as a healthy control. CDR3s include the opening cysteine and the closing phenylalanine or tryptophan. The D gene is left open where the match is weak. Size values are once, few and many counts, or a class for expanded clones, and some rows have none.

CDR3nt	CDR3aa	d_gene	j_gene	abundance	v_gene
TGTGCCAGCAGCTTATCAAGTATCGGGTGGGGGGAACGCGAGCAGTACTTC	CASSLSSIGWGEREQYF	-	TRBJ2-7	few	TRBV7-2
TGCGCCAGCAGCCCCTGGGGGGACAGGGGGGCCACCGGGGAGCTGTTTTTT	CASSPWGDRGATGELFF	TRBD1	TRBJ2-2	few	TRBV5-1
TGTGCCAGCAGCTTAGTGGGGGAGGCGACAGATACGCAGTATTTT	CASSLVGEATDTQYF	-	TRBJ2-3	-	TRBV11-1
TGTGCCAGCTCACTAGCGGTCCAAGAGACCCAGTACTTC	CASSLAVQETQYF	TRBD2	TRBJ2-5	many	TRBV12-3/TRBV12-4
TGTGCCAGCAGTGAATTGGGCAGGGGGAACACCGGGGAGCCGTTTTTT	CASSELGRGNTGEPFF	TRBD1	TRBJ2-2	-	TRBV25-1
TGTGCCAGCAGCTTCAGCGGAGGCTACACCTTC	CASSFSGGYTF	-	TRBJ1-2	many	TRBV5-6
TGCAGTGCTAGTGACAGGGGTTTTGTAACCGGGGAGCTGTTTTTT	CSASDRGFVTGELFF	TRBD1	TRBJ2-2	-	TRBV20-1
TGTGCCAGCTTATCGGGGCCGAAGGTCTCCTACGAGCAGTACTTC	CASLSGPKVSYEQYF	-	TRBJ2-7	-	TRBV21-1
TGCGCCAGCAGCCTAACTAGCGGGAGTTCCGCCGAGCAGTACTTC	CASSLTSGSSAEQYF	TRBD2	TRBJ2-7	-	TRBV5-1
TGTGCCAGCAGCTTCGGACAGTTTTATGGCTACACCTTC	CASSFGQFYGYTF	-	TRBJ1-2	few	TRBV6-1
TGCGCCAGCAGCTTCGAGTGGAGGGAAGAGACCCAGTACTTC	CASSFEWREETQYF	-	TRBJ2-5	-	TRBV5-1
TGTGCCAGCACCCTAGGACTAGGGTACAGGGAGCAGTTCTTC	CASTLGLGYREQFF	TRBD2	TRBJ2-1	-	TRBV3-1
TGTGCCAGCAGTCCCGGGACATCTAGCAATCAGCCCCAGCATTTT	CASSPGTSSNQPQHF	-	TRBJ1-5	-	TRBV12-3/TRBV12-4
TGTGCCAGCAGCTTGGCCGGGGTCGCGACCCGCACAGATACGCAGTATTTT	CASSLAGVATRTDTQYF	-	TRBJ2-3	many	TRBV5-6
TGTGCCAGCAGTTACCCGTCTGGGGACGGCATTCAGCATTTT	CASSYPSGDGIQHF	-	TRBJ1-5	many	TRBV6-6
TGCGCCAGCAGCAGGAGGATCGGACAGGGGGGCTTGAACACTGAAGCTTTCTTT	CASSRRIGQGGLNTEAFF	TRBD1	TRBJ1-1	few	TRBV5-1
TGTGCCAGCAGCGTGGGGGGGAGCACTGAAGCTTTCTTT	CASSVGGSTEAFF	-	TRBJ1-1	-	TRBV9
TGTGCCAGCAGCTTAGTCGCTCTAGCCGCTTTCTTT	CASSLVALAAFF	-	TRBJ1-1	-	TRBV7-2
TGTGCCAGCAGCCAAGGTACCAGGGGTAGTGTAGGCTACACCTTC	CASSQGTRGSVGYTF	-	TRBJ1-2	many	TRBV4-2
TGTGCCAGCATCCAAAGCGGTAGGTTGTCCCAGCATTTT	CASIQSGRLSQHF	-	TRBJ1-5	few	TRBV6-1
TGCAGTGCTGGGGTCGGGGGGGACAATGAAAAACTGTTTTTT	CSAGVGGDNEKLFF	-	TRBJ1-4	many	TRBV20-1
TGTGCCAGCAGCTTGGTATCTGGACCCGGTGAGCAGTACTTC	CASSLVSGPGEQYF	-	TRBJ2-7	-	TRBV5-5
TGTGCCAGCAGTCGGGACACCGACTATGGCTACACCTTC	CASSRDTDYGYTF	-	TRBJ1-2	many	TRBV12-3/TRBV12-4
TGTGCCAGCAGCGTAGGAGCGGAGAGCACAGATACGCAGTATTTT	CASSVGAESTDTQYF	-	TRBJ2-3	many	TRBV9
TGTGCCAGCAGTTTTAGGCAGGGCTACACCTTC	CASSFRQGYTF	-	TRBJ1-2	-	TRBV28
TGCGCCAGCAGCCAAGGGTGGGATTCACCCCTCCACTTT	CASSQGWDSPLHF	-	TRBJ1-6	-	TRBV4-1
TGTGCCAGCAGCTCGGGACAGGGGGGATTTGGGAGCAATCAGCCCCAGCATTTT	CASSSGQGGFGSNQPQHF	TRBD1	TRBJ1-5	-	TRBV7-2
TGCAGCGTTGATCGAGGGTACACCGGGGAGCTGTTTTTT	CSVDRGYTGELFF	-	TRBJ2-2	many	TRBV29-1
TGTGCCAGCAGTTGGGCGGGCCTCGACGATGGCTACACCTTC	CASSWAGLDDGYTF	-	TRBJ1-2	-	TRBV12-3/TRBV12-4
TGCGCCAGCAGCTTGGCCGGCGGTGGCTACCCCACCTACGAGCAGTACTTC	CASSLAGGGYPTYEQYF	-	TRBJ2-7	many	TRBV5-1
TGTGCCAGCAGTGGTCGGGACAGGGGGGGGAACACTGAAGCTTTCTTT	CASSGRDRGGNTEAFF	TRBD1	TRBJ1-1	-	TRBV6-1
TGCAGTGCTAGAGATGATCGGAGCAATTCACCCCTCCACTTT	CSARDDRSNSPLHF	-	TRBJ1-6	-	TRBV20-1
TGTGCCAGCAGACCCCCGGGACTACCCACAGATACGCAGTATTTT	CASRPPGLPTDTQYF	TRBD2	TRBJ2-3	-	TRBV9
TGCGCCAGCAGCTTCACAGGGGGCGCCACAGATACGCAGTATTTT	CASSFTGGATDTQYF	TRBD1	TRBJ2-3	many	TRBV5-1
TGTGCCAGCAGCCGACCCGGGACAGAGACCCAGTACTTC	CASSRPGTETQYF	-	TRBJ2-5	many	TRBV12-3/TRBV12-4
TGTGCCAGCAGTTACAGCGCGGGGAGCTCCTACAATGAGCAGTTCTTC	CASSYSAGSSYNEQFF	-	TRBJ2-1	-	TRBV6-2/TRBV6-3
TGCAGCGTTGATACCCCCTCTGGAAACACCATATATTTT	CSVDTPSGNTIYF	-	TRBJ1-3	-	TRBV29-1
TGTGCCAGCAGCTTAGTATGGGGCCCCGAGCAGTACTTC	CASSLVWGPEQYF	-	TRBJ2-7	-	TRBV7-2
TGTGCCAGCAGCCCCGGGACCTACTCTCCAGATACGCAGTATTTT	CASSPGTYSPDTQYF	-	TRBJ2-3	-	TRBV5-5
TGTGCCAGCACCGAAACAGGGTCCGTTGAAAAACTGTTTTTT	CASTETGSVEKLFF	-	TRBJ1-4	few	TRBV11-2
TGCAGTGCCGCAGGGTTTAATAGCGAACAAGAGACCCAGTACTTC	CSAAGFNSEQETQYF	-	TRBJ2-5	many	TRBV20-1
TGTGCCAGCAGTTACCAGATCCAAGAGACCCAGTACTTC	CASSYQIQETQYF	-	TRBJ2-5	many	TRBV6-5
TGCGCCAGCAGCTTGAATGGGGGAGGCCTGTACTTC	CASSLNGGGLYF	-	TRBJ2-7	many	TRBV5-1
TGTGCCAGCAGCGTCGCCAGAGCTGGAAACACCATATATTTT	CASSVARAGNTIYF	-	TRBJ1-3	-	TRBV9
TGTGCCAGCAGCTCTCAGGGCAGGTCCCCCTACGAGCAGTACTTC	CASSSQGRSPYEQYF	-	TRBJ2-7	-	TRBV7-2
TGTGCCAGCACACAAGACAATGAGCAGTTCTTC	CASTQDNEQFF	-	TRBJ2-1	many	TRBV12-3/TRBV12-4
TGTGCCAGCAGTCTCCGTAGGGAAAAACTGTTTTTT	CASSLRREKLFF	-	TRBJ1-4	-	TRBV12-3/TRBV12-4
TGTGCCAGCCGTAGCGGGGTTGACTCCTACGAGCAGTACTTC	CASRSGVDSYEQYF	TRBD2	TRBJ2-7	few	TRBV2
TGCAGTGCTAGAGATGCCCATCTCATAATACAAGAGACCCAGTACTTC	CSARDAHLIIQETQYF	-	TRBJ2-5	many	TRBV20-1
TGCGCCAGCAGCACACGGGCTAGCACAGATACGCAGTATTTT	CASSTRASTDTQYF	-	TRBJ2-3	few	TRBV5-1
TGCGCCAGCAGCTGGGGACGTGGGGACCCAGAGGACACTGAAGCTTTCTTT	CASSWGRGDPEDTEAFF	-	TRBJ1-1	few	TRBV5-1
TGTGCCAGCAGTTACTCGATAGAGGACTACGAGCAGTACTTC	CASSYSIEDYEQYF	-	TRBJ2-7	few	TRBV6-6
TGCGCCAGCAGTTTCTCGGGACAGGAGAGAGATACGCAGTATTTT	CASSFSGQERDTQYF	TRBD1	TRBJ2-3	many	TRBV10-2
TGTGCCAGCAGTGGTCAGTGGAGCAGCAATCAGCCCCAGCATTTT	CASSGQWSSNQPQHF	-	TRBJ1-5	-	TRBV6-1
TGCGCCAGCAGCCAAGGACTAGCGACGTACGAGCAGTACTTC	CASSQGLATYEQYF	TRBD2	TRBJ2-7	many	TRBV4-1
TGTGCCAGCAGTGAACCAGGACATAACACCGGGGAGCTGTTTTTT	CASSEPGHNTGELFF	-	TRBJ2-2	few	TRBV6-1
TGCAGTGCTAGAGAGACAGGGTGGGACTACGAGCAGTACTTC	CSARETGWDYEQYF	TRBD1	TRBJ2-7	few	TRBV20-1
TGTGCCAGTAGTAACCCCCCCGCGGGAGGGCAAGAGACCCAGTACTTC	CASSNPPAGGQETQYF	TRBD2	TRBJ2-5	-	TRBV19